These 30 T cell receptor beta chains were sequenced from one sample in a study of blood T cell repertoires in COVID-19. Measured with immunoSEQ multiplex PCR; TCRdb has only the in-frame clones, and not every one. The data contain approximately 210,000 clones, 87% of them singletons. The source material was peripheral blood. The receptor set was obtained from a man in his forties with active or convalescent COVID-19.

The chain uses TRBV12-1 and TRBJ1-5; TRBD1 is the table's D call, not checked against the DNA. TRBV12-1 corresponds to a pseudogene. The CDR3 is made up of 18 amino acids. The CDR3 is CASSFPRHRDFSNQPQHF. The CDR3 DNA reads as TGTGCCAGCAGCTTCCCGCGGCACAGGGATTTCAGCAATCAGCCCCAGCATTTT.

CDR3 loop: CASSFSFRGRYEQYF. CDR3 DNA: TGTGCCAGCAGCTTCTCGTTTAGGGGGCGTTACGAGCAGTACTTC. The chain joins TRBV11-2 to TRBJ2-7; TRBD1 aligns across 7 bases. Germline V gene data show CDR1 as SGHAT and CDR2 as FQNNGV. The CDR3 sequence is 15 residues long. The trim removed 3 bases at V and 4 bases at J, leaving 9 bases unmatched.

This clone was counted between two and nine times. The chain's CDR3 is CASSLPQGIITDTQYF. The CDR3 nucleotides read TGTGCCAGCAGTTTACCTCAGGGGATTATCACAGATACGCAGTATTTT. V and J are TRBV28 and TRBJ2-3, with a possible D match to TRBD1 (6 bases). V was shortened by 2 bases and J by 2 bases, with 14 bases between the two germline ends. In germline, CDR1 is MDHEN, CDR2 SYDVKM. The CDR3 has 16 residues.

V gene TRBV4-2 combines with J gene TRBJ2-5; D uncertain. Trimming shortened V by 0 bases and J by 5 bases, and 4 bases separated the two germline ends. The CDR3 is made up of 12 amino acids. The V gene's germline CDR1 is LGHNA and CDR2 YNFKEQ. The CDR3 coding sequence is TGTGCCAGCAGCCAAGATCGGGAGACCCAGTACTTC. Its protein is CASSQDRETQYF.

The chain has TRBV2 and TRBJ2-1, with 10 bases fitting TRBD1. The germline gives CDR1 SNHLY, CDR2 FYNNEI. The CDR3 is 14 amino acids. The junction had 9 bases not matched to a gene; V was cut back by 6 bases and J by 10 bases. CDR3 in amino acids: CASRLGQGRGEQFF. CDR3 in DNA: TGTGCCAGCAGGCTGGGACAGGGGCGAGGCGAGCAGTTCTTC. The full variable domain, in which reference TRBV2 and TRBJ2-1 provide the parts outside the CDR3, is EPEVTQTPSHQVTQMGQEVILRCVPISNHLYFYWYRQILGQKVEFLVSFYNNEISEKSEIFDDQFSVERPDGSNFTLKIRSTKLEDSAMYFCASRLGQGRGEQFFGPGTRLTVL.

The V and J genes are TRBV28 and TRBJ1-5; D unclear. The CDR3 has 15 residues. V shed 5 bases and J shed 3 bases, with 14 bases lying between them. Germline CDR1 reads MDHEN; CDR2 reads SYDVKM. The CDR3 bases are TGTGCCAGCAGTCCGCCCCGACTGATCAATCAGCCCCAGCATTTT. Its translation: CASSPPRLINQPQHF.

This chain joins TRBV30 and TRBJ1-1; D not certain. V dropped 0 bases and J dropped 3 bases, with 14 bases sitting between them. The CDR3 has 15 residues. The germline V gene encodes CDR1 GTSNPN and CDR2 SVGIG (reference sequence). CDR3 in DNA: TGTGCCTGGAGTGTAGGCGTGGGTGAGGACACTGAAGCTTTCTTT. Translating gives CAWSVGVGEDTEAFF.

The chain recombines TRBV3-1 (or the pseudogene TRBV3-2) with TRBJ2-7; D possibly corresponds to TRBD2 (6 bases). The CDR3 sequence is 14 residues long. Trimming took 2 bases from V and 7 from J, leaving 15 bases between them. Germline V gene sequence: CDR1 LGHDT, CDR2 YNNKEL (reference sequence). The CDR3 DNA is TGTGCCAGCAGCCAACTTGACGGGAGTAGGGAGCAGTACTTC. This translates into CASSQLDGSREQYF.

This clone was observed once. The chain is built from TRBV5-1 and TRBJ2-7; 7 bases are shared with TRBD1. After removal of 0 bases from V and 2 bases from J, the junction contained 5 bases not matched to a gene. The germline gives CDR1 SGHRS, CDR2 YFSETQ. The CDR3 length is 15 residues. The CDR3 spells CASSLEQGKTYEQYF. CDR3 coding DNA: TGCGCCAGCAGCTTGGAACAGGGGAAGACCTACGAGCAGTACTTC.

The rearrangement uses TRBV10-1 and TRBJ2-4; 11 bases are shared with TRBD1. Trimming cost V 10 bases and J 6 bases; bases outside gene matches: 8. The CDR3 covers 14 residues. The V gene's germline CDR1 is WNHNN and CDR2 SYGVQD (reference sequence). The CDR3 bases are TGCGCCACCTCCTCTGGGACAGGGGGAAACATTCAGTACTTC. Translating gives CATSSGTGGNIQYF.

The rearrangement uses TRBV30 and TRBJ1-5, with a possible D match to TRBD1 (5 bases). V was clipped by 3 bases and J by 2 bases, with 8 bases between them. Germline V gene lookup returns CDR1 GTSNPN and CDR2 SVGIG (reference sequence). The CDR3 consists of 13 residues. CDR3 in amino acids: CAWRGQGNQPQHF. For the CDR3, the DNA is TGTGCCTGGAGGGGGCAGGGCAATCAGCCCCAGCATTTT.

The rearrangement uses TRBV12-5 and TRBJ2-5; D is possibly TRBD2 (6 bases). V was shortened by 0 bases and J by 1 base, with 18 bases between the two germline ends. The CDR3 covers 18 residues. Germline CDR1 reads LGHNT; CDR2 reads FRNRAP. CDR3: CASGLVTRGWGVQETQYF. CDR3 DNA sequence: TGTGCTAGTGGTTTGGTAACGCGGGGCTGGGGGGTCCAAGAGACCCAGTACTTC.

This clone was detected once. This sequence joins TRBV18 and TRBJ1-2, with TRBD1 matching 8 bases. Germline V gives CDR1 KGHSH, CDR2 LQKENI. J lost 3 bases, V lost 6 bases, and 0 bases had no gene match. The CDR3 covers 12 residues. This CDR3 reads CASSGQDYGYTF. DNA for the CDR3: TGTGCCAGCTCGGGACAGGACTATGGCTACACCTTC.

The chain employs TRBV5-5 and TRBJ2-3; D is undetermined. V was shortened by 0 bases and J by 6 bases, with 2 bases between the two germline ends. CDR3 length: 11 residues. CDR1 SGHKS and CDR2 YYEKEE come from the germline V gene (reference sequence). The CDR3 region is CASSLADTQYF. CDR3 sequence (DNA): TGTGCCAGCAGCTTGGCGGATACGCAGTATTTT.

CDR3 in DNA: TGTGCCAGCAGTTATCGGGACAGGGGAGCTTTCTTT. This encodes CASSYRDRGAFF. The J gene is TRBJ1-1, the V gene TRBV6-2 or TRBV6-3; 10 bases fit TRBD1. Germline trimming cut 3 bases from V and 10 bases from J; bases unmatched to any gene: 2. Germline V gene sequence: CDR1 MNHEY, CDR2 SVGEGT. CDR3 length: 12 amino acids.

The CDR3: CASSALRGGQYF. CDR3 bases: TGTGCCAGCAGTGCACTGCGAGGTGGGCAGTACTTC. V usage is TRBV2 and J usage is TRBJ2-7; no firm D call. Trimming cost V 4 bases and J 9 bases, with 13 bases left between them. Germline values: CDR1 SNHLY, CDR2 FYNNEI. CDR3 length: 12 residues.

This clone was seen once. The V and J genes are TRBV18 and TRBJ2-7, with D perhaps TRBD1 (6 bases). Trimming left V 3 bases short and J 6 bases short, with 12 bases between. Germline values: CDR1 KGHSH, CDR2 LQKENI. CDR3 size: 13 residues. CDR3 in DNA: TGTGCCAGCTCACCGGACAGATTGGGCGAGCAGTACTTC. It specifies CASSPDRLGEQYF.

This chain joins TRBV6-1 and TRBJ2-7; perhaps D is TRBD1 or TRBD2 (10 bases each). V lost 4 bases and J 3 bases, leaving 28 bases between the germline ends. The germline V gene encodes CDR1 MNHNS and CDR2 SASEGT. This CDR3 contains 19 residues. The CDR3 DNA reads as TGTGCCAGCAGTGTTACGACAGGGGGCCTAGCGGGAGAAAGCTACGAGCAGTACTTC. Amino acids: CASSVTTGGLAGESYEQYF.

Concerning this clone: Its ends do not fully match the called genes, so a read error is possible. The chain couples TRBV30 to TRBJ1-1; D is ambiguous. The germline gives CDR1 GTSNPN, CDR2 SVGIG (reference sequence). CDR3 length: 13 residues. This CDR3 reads CAWSVHPATGAFF. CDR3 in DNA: TGTGCCTGGAGTGTACACCCCGCGACTGGAGCTTTCTTT.

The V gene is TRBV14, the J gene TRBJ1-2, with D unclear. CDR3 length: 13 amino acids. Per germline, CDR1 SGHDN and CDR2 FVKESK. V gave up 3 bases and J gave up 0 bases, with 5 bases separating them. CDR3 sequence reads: CASSQGANYGYTF. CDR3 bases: TGTGCCAGCAGCCAGGGCGCTAACTATGGCTACACCTTC.

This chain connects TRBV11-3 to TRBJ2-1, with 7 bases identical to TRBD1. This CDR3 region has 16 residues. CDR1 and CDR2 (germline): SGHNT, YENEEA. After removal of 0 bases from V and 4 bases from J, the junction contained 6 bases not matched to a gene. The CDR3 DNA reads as TGTGCCAGCAGCTTAGACGGGACAGACCATTACAATGAGCAGTTCTTC. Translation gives CASSLDGTDHYNEQFF.

CDR3 DNA sequence: TGTGCCAGCAGCCAAACAGGGTGGTATAATTCACCCCTCCACTTT. As protein: CASSQTGWYNSPLHF. The chain uses TRBV14 and TRBJ1-6; D possibly corresponds to TRBD1 (6 bases). Trimming removed 2 bases at V and 4 bases at J, with 9 bases between. This CDR3 is built from 15 residues. Germline values: CDR1 SGHDN, CDR2 FVKESK.

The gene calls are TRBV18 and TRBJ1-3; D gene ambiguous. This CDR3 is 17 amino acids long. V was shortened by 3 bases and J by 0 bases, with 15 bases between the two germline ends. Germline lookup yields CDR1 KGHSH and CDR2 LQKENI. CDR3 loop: CASSPSRAGSSGNTIYF. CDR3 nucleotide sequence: TGTGCCAGCTCACCTAGCCGAGCCGGATCCTCTGGAAACACCATATATTTT.

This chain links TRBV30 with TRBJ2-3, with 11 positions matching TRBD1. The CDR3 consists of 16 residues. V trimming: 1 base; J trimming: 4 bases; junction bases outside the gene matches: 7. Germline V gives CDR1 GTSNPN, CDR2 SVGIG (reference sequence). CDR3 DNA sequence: TGTGCCTGGAGTGACGGGACAGGGGGTTGGGCAGATACGCAGTATTTT. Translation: CAWSDGTGGWADTQYF.

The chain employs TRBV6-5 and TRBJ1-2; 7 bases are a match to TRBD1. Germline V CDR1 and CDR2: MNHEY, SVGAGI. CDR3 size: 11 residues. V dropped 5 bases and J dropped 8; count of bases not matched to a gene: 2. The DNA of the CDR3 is TGTGCCAGCAGTCAGGGGGGAGGCTACACCTTC. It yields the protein CASSQGGGYTF.

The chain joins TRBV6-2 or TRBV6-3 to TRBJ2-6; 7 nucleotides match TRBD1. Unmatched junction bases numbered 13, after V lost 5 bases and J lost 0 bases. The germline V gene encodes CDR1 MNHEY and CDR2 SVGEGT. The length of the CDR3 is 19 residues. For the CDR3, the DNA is TGTGCCAGCAGTACCTTAGACAGGGCTACCTCCTCTGGGGCCAACGTCCTGACTTTC. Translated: CASSTLDRATSSGANVLTF.

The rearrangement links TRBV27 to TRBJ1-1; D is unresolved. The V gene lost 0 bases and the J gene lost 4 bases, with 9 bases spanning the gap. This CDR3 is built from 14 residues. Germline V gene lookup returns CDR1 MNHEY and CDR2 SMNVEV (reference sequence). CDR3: CASSLSRGVTEAFF. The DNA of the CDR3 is TGTGCCAGCAGTTTATCCCGAGGTGTCACTGAAGCTTTCTTT.

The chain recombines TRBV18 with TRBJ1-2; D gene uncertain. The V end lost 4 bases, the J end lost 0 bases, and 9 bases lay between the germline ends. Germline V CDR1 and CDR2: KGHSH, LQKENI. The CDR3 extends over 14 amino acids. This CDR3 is CASSRDTANYGYTF. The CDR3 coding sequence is TGTGCCAGCTCACGAGATACAGCTAACTATGGCTACACCTTC.

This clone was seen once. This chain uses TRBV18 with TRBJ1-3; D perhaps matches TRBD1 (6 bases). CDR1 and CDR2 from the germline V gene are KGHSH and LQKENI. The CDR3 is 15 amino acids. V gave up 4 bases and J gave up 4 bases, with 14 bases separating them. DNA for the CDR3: TGTGCCAGCTCACTGCAACAGGGCGCAGGAAACACCATATATTTT. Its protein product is CASSLQQGAGNTIYF.

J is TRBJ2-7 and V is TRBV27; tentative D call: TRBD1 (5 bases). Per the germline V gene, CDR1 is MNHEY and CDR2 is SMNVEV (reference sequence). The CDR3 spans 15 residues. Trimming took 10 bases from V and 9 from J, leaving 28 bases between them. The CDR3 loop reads CAISPKDKEAWGQYF. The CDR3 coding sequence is TGTGCCATTTCCCCCAAGGACAAAGAAGCCTGGGGGCAGTACTTC.